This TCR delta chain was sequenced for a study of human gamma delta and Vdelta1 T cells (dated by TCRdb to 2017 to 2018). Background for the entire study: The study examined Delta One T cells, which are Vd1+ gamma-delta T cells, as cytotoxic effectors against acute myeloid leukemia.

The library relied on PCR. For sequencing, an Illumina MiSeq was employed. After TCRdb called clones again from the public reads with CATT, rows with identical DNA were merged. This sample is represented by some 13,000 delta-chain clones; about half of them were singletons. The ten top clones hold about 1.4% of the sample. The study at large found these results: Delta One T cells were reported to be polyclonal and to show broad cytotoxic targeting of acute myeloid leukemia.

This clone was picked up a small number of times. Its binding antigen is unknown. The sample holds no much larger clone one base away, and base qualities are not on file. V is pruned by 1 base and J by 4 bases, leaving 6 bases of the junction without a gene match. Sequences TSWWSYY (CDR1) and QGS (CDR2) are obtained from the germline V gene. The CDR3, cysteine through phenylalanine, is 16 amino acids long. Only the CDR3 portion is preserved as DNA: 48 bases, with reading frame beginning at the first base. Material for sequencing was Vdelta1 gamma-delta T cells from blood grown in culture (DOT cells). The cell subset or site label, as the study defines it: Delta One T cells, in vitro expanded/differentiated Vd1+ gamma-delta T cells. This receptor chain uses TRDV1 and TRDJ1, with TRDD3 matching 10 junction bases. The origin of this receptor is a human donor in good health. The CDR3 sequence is CALGEPATGGFDKLIF. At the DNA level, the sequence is TGTGCTCTTGGGGAACCGGCAACTGGGGGATTCGATAAACTCATCTTT.